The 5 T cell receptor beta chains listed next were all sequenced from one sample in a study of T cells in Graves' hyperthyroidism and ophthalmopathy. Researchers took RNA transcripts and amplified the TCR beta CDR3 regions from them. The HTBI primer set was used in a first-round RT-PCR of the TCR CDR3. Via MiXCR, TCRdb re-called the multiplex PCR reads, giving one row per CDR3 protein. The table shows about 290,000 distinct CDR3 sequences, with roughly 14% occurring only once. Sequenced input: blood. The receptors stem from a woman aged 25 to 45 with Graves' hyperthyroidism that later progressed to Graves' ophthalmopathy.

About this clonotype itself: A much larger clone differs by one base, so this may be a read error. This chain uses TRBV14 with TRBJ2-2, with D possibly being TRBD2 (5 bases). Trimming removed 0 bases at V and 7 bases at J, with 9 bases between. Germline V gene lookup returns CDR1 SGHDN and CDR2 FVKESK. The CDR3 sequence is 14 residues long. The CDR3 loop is CASSQEPEVGELFF. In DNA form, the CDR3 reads TGTGCCAGCAGCCAAGAACCGGAGGTCGGGGAGCTGTTTTTT.

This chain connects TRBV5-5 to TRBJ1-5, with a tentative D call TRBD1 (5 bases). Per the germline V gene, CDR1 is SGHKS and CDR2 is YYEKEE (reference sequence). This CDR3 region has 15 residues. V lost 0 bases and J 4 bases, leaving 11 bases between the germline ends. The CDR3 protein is CASSLGGLSNQPQHF. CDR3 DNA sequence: TGTGCCAGCAGCTTGGGGGGCTTGAGTAATCAGCCCCAGCATTTT.

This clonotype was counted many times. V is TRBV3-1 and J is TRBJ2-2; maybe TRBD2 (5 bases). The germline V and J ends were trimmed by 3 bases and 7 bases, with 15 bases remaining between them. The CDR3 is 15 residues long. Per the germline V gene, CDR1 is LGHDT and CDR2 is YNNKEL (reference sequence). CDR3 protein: CASSQGYSSNGELFF. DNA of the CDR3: TGTGCCAGCAGCCAGGGTTACTCTAGCAACGGGGAGCTGTTTTTT. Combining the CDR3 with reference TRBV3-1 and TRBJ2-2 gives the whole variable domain DTAVSQTPKYLVTQMGNDKSIKCEQNLGHDTMYWYKQDSKKFLKIMFSYNNKELIINETVPNRFSPKSPDKAHLNLHINSLELGDSAVYFCASSQGYSSNGELFFGEGSRLTVL.

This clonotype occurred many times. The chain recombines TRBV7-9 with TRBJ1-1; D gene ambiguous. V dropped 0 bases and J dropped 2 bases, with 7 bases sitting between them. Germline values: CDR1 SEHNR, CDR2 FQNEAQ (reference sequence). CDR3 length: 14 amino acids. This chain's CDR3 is CASSLADINTEAFF. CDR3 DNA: TGTGCCAGCAGCTTAGCGGATATAAACACTGAAGCTTTCTTT. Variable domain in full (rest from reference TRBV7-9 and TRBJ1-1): DTGVSQNPRHKITKRGQNVTFRCDPISEHNRLYWYRQTLGQGPEFLTYFQNEAQLEKSRLLSDRFSAERPKGSFSTLEIQRTEQGDSAMYLCASSLADINTEAFFGQGTRLTVV.

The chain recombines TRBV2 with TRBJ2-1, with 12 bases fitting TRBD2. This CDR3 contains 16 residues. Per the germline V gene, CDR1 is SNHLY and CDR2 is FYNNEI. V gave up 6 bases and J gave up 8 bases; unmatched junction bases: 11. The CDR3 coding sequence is TGTGCCAGCAGCTTACTAGCGGGAGGACGGTCCCATGAGCAGTTCTTC. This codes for CASSLLAGGRSHEQFF.